This TCR beta chain was sequenced for a study of blood T cell repertoires in COVID-19. Study overall: Collection of acute and convalescent COVID-19 samples took place in the United States, Italy and Spain. The analysed material was cDNA or gDNA that came from T cells, B-cell-depleted T cells, or PBMCs.

Germline lookup yields CDR1 SGHRS and CDR2 YFSETQ. This CDR3 contains 15 residues. With 4 bases removed from V and 2 bases from J, the gap between germline ends came to 14 bases. TCRdb keeps only in-frame clones here, not all; method: immunoSEQ multiplex PCR. The sample has about 110,000 clones, about 88% seen once; the top ten hold roughly 2.5%. The sequence was collected from a human donor in a cohort sampled during active COVID-19. The chain couples TRBV5-1 to TRBJ2-3; D possibly corresponds to TRBD1 (5 bases). Sequenced material: peripheral blood. DNA for the CDR3: TGCGCCAGCAGCACTTACAGGTCGCTCACAGATACGCAGTATTTT. Translating gives CASSTYRSLTDTQYF.